This T cell receptor (beta chain) appears in the sequencing data of a study of T cells in Graves' hyperthyroidism and ophthalmopathy. Regarding this clonotype: Its antigen is currently unknown.

Germline V gives CDR1 SGHVT, CDR2 SQSDAQ. The CDR3 sequence is 16 residues long. Trimming shortened V by 2 bases and J by 7 bases, and 17 bases separated the two germline ends. Points from the study as a whole: Among thyroid clonotypes expanded above 0.001, most also appeared in blood.

RNA transcripts served as the template for amplifying TCR beta CDR3 regions. The HTBI primer set drove a first-round RT-PCR of the TCR CDR3. Each CDR3 protein gets one entry after TCRdb re-called the multiplex PCR reads with MiXCR. Seen here are more than 50,000 distinct CDR3 sequences, 49% observed once, and the top ten hold 9.5% to 15%. Uncontrolled infection, other autoimmune disease, pregnancy and lactation each barred patients from inclusion. The V call is TRBV7-4, the J call TRBJ2-2; D is unresolved. Sequenced input: blood. This TCR was sampled from a woman aged 30 to 39 with Graves' ophthalmopathy. CDR3 nucleotides: TGTGCCAGCAGCTTAATGGGATTGTGGGCTTTCGGGGAGCTGTTTTTT. It specifies CASSLMGLWAFGELFF.